The following is a T cell receptor (beta chain) sequence with its context. Germline V gene lookup returns CDR1 SGHTA and CDR2 FQGNSA. The CDR3 covers 18 residues. These data originate in a study of CXCR3-negative and CXCR3-positive naive CD8 T cells. Researchers prepared the TRB cDNA libraries using 5' RACE with UMI labels. TCRdb reprocessed the 5' RACE reads and stores each CDR3 protein as one record, lacking DNA. This sample carries approximately 39,000 distinct CDR3 sequences, with about 14% going to the ten biggest clones. The rearrangement joins TRBV7-2 to TRBJ2-5; lacking DNA, the TRBD2 call made by TCRdb goes unchecked. The source is a human donor in good health. Some clones in this sample may be carry-over from other donors' samples. Material: memory CD8+ T cells from blood. The CDR3 protein is CASSFSSRLAGLGETQYF. Together with reference TRBV7-2 and TRBJ2-5, the CDR3 gives the full variable domain: GAGVSQSPSNKVTEKGKDVELRCDPISGHTALYWYRQSLGQGLEFLIYFQGNSAPDKSGLPSDRFSAERTGGSVSTLTIQRTQQEDSAVYLCASSFSSRLAGLGETQYFGPGTRLLVL.